This T cell receptor (beta chain) was obtained from a study of technical replicates of blood from a few donors. The method was immunoSEQ multiplex PCR; TCRdb's version includes in-frame clones alone and lacks a portion of them. Among about 98,000 clones, around 95% were seen once, and the ten largest hold approximately 0.21%. From germline, CDR1 is MGHDK and CDR2 SYGVNS. V shed 3 bases and J 2 bases; nucleotides not matched to a gene: 8. The CDR3 spans 16 residues. Sequenced: T cells isolated from PBMCs. V is TRBV25-1 and J is TRBJ2-5; 8 bases align to TRBD2. This TCR came from a human donor in good health. CDR3 coding DNA: TGTGCCAGCAGTGAGGTCGCGGGGGGACAACAAGAGACCCAGTACTTC. It codes for CASSEVAGGQQETQYF.